This T cell receptor beta chain came from a study of blood T cell repertoires in COVID-19. Germline V gene data show CDR1 as LGHNA and CDR2 as YNFKEQ. The CDR3 is 21 amino acids. V trimming: 4 bases; J trimming: 6 bases; junction bases outside the gene matches: 26. Repertoires were generated with immunoSEQ multiplex PCR, while TCRdb's copy carries only in-frame clones and drops some. This sample has some 150,000 clones; 84% occur once, and the top ten carry approximately 5%. The rearrangement links TRBV4-2 to TRBJ1-4; 7 bases are shared with TRBD1. Sequenced material: peripheral blood. The TCR sequence derives from a human donor in a cohort sampled during active COVID-19. The CDR3 loop is CASSRWTGPGVQVARDEKLFF. The DNA of the CDR3 is TGTGCCAGCAGCCGATGGACAGGCCCCGGTGTTCAGGTGGCCAGGGATGAAAAACTGTTTTTT.